These T cell receptor beta chains were read from a single sample in a study of Graves' ophthalmopathy and Graves' hyperthyroidism. In TCRdb, the multiplex PCR reads were re-called with MiXCR into one record per CDR3 protein. Seen here are 650,000 to 900,000 distinct CDR3 sequences, around 40% observed once, and the top ten hold less than 55%. Material for sequencing was peripheral blood. These receptors were collected from an adult man with Graves' ophthalmopathy. Each CDR3 is given with its conserved first and last residue. D genes are given only for firm matches. Clone size, where shown, is once, few, many, or a class for clones that have expanded.

v_gene	abundance	d_gene	j_gene	CDR3aa	CDR3nt
TRBV7-9	many	NA	TRBJ2-6	CASSVDTSGANVLTF	TGTGCCAGCAGCGTCGACACGTCTGGGGCCAACGTCCTGACTTTC
TRBV10-3	once	TRBD1	TRBJ2-3	CAISEGTGTDTQYF	TGTGCCATCAGTGAGGGGACAGGAACAGATACGCAGTATTTT
TRBV7-2	many	NA	TRBJ2-5	CASSSGRGLKTQYF	TGTGCCAGCAGTTCGGGACGGGGTTTGAAGACCCAGTACTTC
TRBV7-3	NA	NA	TRBJ2-7	CASSYSPGDGEQYF	TGTGCCAGCAGTTACTCTCCGGGGGACGGCGAGCAGTACTTC
TRBV7-2	NA	NA	TRBJ2-7	CASSSVAGQVPYEQYF	TGTGCCAGCAGCTCAGTAGCGGGACAGGTACCCTACGAGCAGTACTTC
TRBV7-9	NA	NA	TRBJ1-1	CASSLQTVNTEAFF	TGTGCCAGCAGCCTTCAAACAGTTAACACTGAAGCTTTCTTT
TRBV2	many	NA	TRBJ1-6	CASLIRDNSPLHF	TGTGCCAGCCTTATTAGAGATAATTCACCCCTCCACTTT
TRBV5-1	NA	NA	TRBJ2-7	CASSLEAGDAYEQYF	TGCGCCAGCAGCTTGGAGGCAGGGGACGCCTACGAGCAGTACTTC
TRBV20-1	few	TRBD1	TRBJ1-2	CSAHKDRAFYGYTF	TGCAGTGCTCATAAGGACAGGGCTTTCTATGGCTACACCTTC
TRBV11-2	few	TRBD2	TRBJ2-5	CASSPGLAGHQGKTQYF	TGTGCCAGCAGCCCGGGACTAGCGGGGCACCAAGGAAAGACCCAGTACTTC
TRBV2	NA	TRBD1	TRBJ2-7	CASSEARHTQGADEQYF	TGTGCCAGCAGTGAAGCTAGGCACACACAGGGGGCCGACGAGCAGTACTTC
TRBV6-1	NA	TRBD1	TRBJ1-1	CASQLDPLTGEAFF	TGTGCCAGCCAACTCGACCCACTGACAGGGGAAGCTTTCTTT
TRBV13	NA	TRBD1	TRBJ2-7	CASSEGTGGNEQYF	TGTGCCAGCAGCGAGGGGACAGGGGGGAACGAGCAGTACTTC
TRBV30	NA	TRBD1	TRBJ1-1	CAWSSGQAEAFF	TGTGCCTGGAGTTCTGGACAGGCCGAAGCTTTCTTT
TRBV12-3/TRBV12-4	few	NA	TRBJ1-4	CASGPSGHSNEKLFF	TGTGCCAGCGGGCCCTCGGGACACTCTAATGAAAAACTGTTTTTT
TRBV25-1	NA	NA	TRBJ2-2	CASSYSVRTGELFF	TGTGCCAGCAGTTACTCGGTCCGTACCGGGGAGCTGTTTTTT
TRBV19	many	NA	TRBJ1-4	CASSTKGPGWPNEKLFF	TGTGCCAGTAGTACAAAGGGACCGGGGTGGCCTAATGAAAAACTGTTTTTT
TRBV2	many	NA	TRBJ1-4	CASSKAQGRGNEKLFF	TGTGCCAGCAGTAAAGCCCAGGGTCGTGGTAATGAAAAACTGTTTTTT